This is a list of T cell receptor beta chains from one sample in a study of blood T cells in healthy people across ages. TCRdb reprocessed the 5' RACE reads via MiXCR and lists one record per CDR3 protein. The sample carries fewer than 1,000,000 distinct CDR3 sequences, around two fifths recorded once. Sequences were obtained from blood. The receptors originated from a man in his 60s in good health. Each CDR3 is given with its conserved first and last residue. D genes are given only for firm matches. Clone size, where shown, is once, few, many, or a class for clones that have expanded.

TRBV12-3/TRBV12-4	TRBJ1-2	.	TRBD1	TGTGCCAGCAGATTATCGGGGACAGGCAACTATGGCTACACCTTC	CASRLSGTGNYGYTF
TRBV6-5	TRBJ2-7	.	.	TGTGCCAGCAGTTACTCCCCCAGGGGCGAGCAGTACTTC	CASSYSPRGEQYF
TRBV3-1	TRBJ1-5	few	.	TGTGCCAGCAGCCAAGGAGGGGTTAGCAATCAGCCCCAGCATTTT	CASSQGGVSNQPQHF
TRBV6-5	TRBJ1-6	few	TRBD1	TGTGCCAGCAAGTGGGATAACAGGGGGCAAGGTTCACCCCTCCACTTT	CASKWDNRGQGSPLHF
TRBV2	TRBJ1-2	.	.	TGTGCCAGCAGTTCCCTCCGGGCCAACCAGTATGGCTACACCTTC	CASSSLRANQYGYTF
TRBV5-1	TRBJ1-2	.	.	TGCGCCAGCAGCTTACAAAACAGGGACGGCTACACCTTC	CASSLQNRDGYTF
TRBV29-1	TRBJ2-1	few	.	TGCAGCGTTGAAGATGGAGGGGCCGCTGAGCAGTTCTTC	CSVEDGGAAEQFF
TRBV15	TRBJ2-1	.	TRBD2	TGTGCCACCGGCCTTCTGGGAGGGTCCAATGAGCAGTTCTTC	CATGLLGGSNEQFF
TRBV6-2/TRBV6-3	TRBJ1-1	few	.	TGTGCCAGCAGTTACTCTCGGGCCGACCCTGAAGCTTTCTTT	CASSYSRADPEAFF
TRBV29-1	TRBJ2-7	many	TRBD1	TGCAGCGGGGGGACAGTCTACGAGCAGTACTTC	CSGGTVYEQYF
TRBV5-1	TRBJ2-7	.	.	TGCGCCAGCAGCCCAAACGACAGGTCGGAAGAGCAGTACTTC	CASSPNDRSEEQYF
TRBV29-1	TRBJ2-7	.	.	TGCAGCGTGGGACCGACCCTCTACGAGCAGTACTTC	CSVGPTLYEQYF
TRBV20-1	TRBJ2-1	once	.	TGCAGTGCTAGAGATGGGGTTTCCTACAATGAGCAGTTCTTC	CSARDGVSYNEQFF
TRBV5-1	TRBJ2-3	few	TRBD2	TGCGCCAGCAGCTACTCCGGGACTAGCGGGGTAAGGACAGATACGCAGTATTTT	CASSYSGTSGVRTDTQYF
TRBV14	TRBJ1-1	once	TRBD1	TGTGCCAGCAGCCTGACAGGGAACACTGAAGTTTTCTTT	CASSLTGNTEVFF
TRBV29-1	TRBJ2-1	.	.	TGCAGCGGCGAACAGGGGATCTTCGCCCCGCTTTCTGGGGGGGAGCAGTTCTTC	CSGEQGIFAPLSGGEQFF
TRBV6-2/TRBV6-3	TRBJ2-1	.	TRBD2	TGTGCCGTTTCAGTGGGAGGGGCGGGCTACAATGAGCAGTTCTTC	CAVSVGGAGYNEQFF
TRBV4-1	TRBJ2-7	.	.	TGCGCCAGCAGCCAAGCCGGGACATCCTCCTACGAGCAGTACTTC	CASSQAGTSSYEQYF
TRBV5-8	TRBJ2-7	.	.	TGTGCCAGCAGCTTGGCCGGAGCGCTGCGCTACGAGCAGTACTTC	CASSLAGALRYEQYF
TRBV12-3/TRBV12-4	TRBJ2-5	few	TRBD2	TGTGCCAGCAGCCCAAGCGGGGCGAGACGCGAGACCCAGTACTTC	CASSPSGARRETQYF
TRBV6-5	TRBJ1-1	.	.	TGTGCCAGCAGTTACTCTCGGGGACGGAACACTGAAGCTTTCTTT	CASSYSRGRNTEAFF
TRBV3-1	TRBJ2-1	.	TRBD2	TGTGCCAGCAGCCTCACCGGGACTAGCGGGGAGGAACAGTTCTTC	CASSLTGTSGEEQFF
TRBV28	TRBJ1-1	.	.	TGTGCCAGCAGTTTAATTGGTCGAAAAGCTTTCTTT	CASSLIGRKAFF
TRBV7-2	TRBJ1-1	.	.	TGTGCCAGCAGCGATAGGGTCGGAGCTTTCTTT	CASSDRVGAFF
TRBV7-2	TRBJ2-1	.	.	TGTGCCAGCAGCTTTAGAAACAGAGAGTTCTTC	CASSFRNREFF
TRBV29-1	TRBJ1-2	many	.	TGCAGCGGAGCCGGAGGCTACACCTTC	CSGAGGYTF
TRBV4-3	TRBJ2-7	.	.	TGCGCCAGCAGCCAAGAACGGGAGTACGAGCAGTACTTC	CASSQEREYEQYF
TRBV9	TRBJ2-2	.	.	TGTGCCAGCAGCGTAGGCAACAGGGATAGCGGGGAGCTGTTTTTT	CASSVGNRDSGELFF
TRBV20-1	TRBJ2-1	.	.	TGCAGTGCTACAAGAACCCGGGGGAGCTCCTACAATGAGCAGTTCTTC	CSATRTRGSSYNEQFF
TRBV6-2/TRBV6-3	TRBJ2-5	few	.	TGTGCCAGCAGTTACGGCGGGATGGTAAACCAAGAGACCCAGTACTTC	CASSYGGMVNQETQYF
TRBV28	TRBJ2-1	many	TRBD2	TGTGCCAGCAGTTTGAGAGCGGGGGGGCAGGTTGAGCAGTTCTTC	CASSLRAGGQVEQFF
TRBV4-1	TRBJ1-6	many	.	TGCGCCAGCAGCCACGTGGATTTTAATTCACCCCTCCACTTT	CASSHVDFNSPLHF
TRBV5-1	TRBJ2-1	.	TRBD1	TGCGCCAGCAGCTGGACCGGGACAGGGACCAACAATGAGCAGTTCTTC	CASSWTGTGTNNEQFF
TRBV29-1	TRBJ1-2	.	.	TGCAGCGTTGAGGGGGGTCTTGATGGCTACACCTTC	CSVEGGLDGYTF
TRBV7-2	TRBJ2-5	.	TRBD2	TGTGCCAGCAGCGGACTAGCGGGGGGCCTCAAGGAGCAGTACTTC	CASSGLAGGLKEQYF
TRBV12-3/TRBV12-4	TRBJ2-7	.	.	TGTGCCAGCAAACGACGGGACCTCTACGAGCAGAACTTC	CASKRRDLYEQNF
TRBV20-1	TRBJ2-7	.	.	TGCAGAGATTATATTAGGGGGGGTAGTTCCTACGAGCAGTACTTC	CRDYIRGGSSYEQYF
TRBV24-1	TRBJ2-3	.	.	TGTGCCACCAGTGATTTTGGGGCGGGGTCAAATCCTAGCACAGATACGCAGTATTTT	CATSDFGAGSNPSTDTQYF
TRBV4-3	TRBJ2-1	.	TRBD2	TGCGCCAGCAGTAAATATAGCGGGGAATACAAGGAGCAGTTCTTC	CASSKYSGEYKEQFF
TRBV2	TRBJ1-6	.	TRBD1	TGTGCCAGCATTTTGTCGGGACAGGGCGGTTCACCCCTCCACTTT	CASILSGQGGSPLHF
TRBV4-1	TRBJ2-6	many	.	TGCGCCAGCAGCCAAGATCTGACGGGTACCAACGTCCTGACTTTC	CASSQDLTGTNVLTF